The clone carrying this T cell receptor (beta chain) was seen more than once but under ten times. The record originates from a study of cytomegalovirus exposure and HLA in healthy donors. The study ran its PCR with 60 Vbeta and 13 Jbeta primers. The data were produced by immunoSEQ multiplex PCR, yet TCRdb's version contains in-frame clones alone and is incomplete. The repertoire consists of around 160,000 clones, with 77% occurring once and the leading ten covering roughly 7.3%. The receptor's source is a male donor in good health and CMV-seropositive. Sequencing was carried out using PBMCs.

CDR3 nucleotide sequence: TGTGCCAGCAGCGTAGGTCCAGATAACTCCTACGAGCAGTACTTC. Encoded protein: CASSVGPDNSYEQYF. The V and J genes are TRBV9 and TRBJ2-7; D gene unclear. Trimming pared 0 bases from V and 0 bases from J, leaving 10 bases between. Germline CDR1 and CDR2: SGDLS and YYNGEE. The CDR3 extends over 15 amino acids.